These 6 T cell receptor beta chains were sequenced from one sample in a study of Graves' ophthalmopathy and Graves' hyperthyroidism. Amplification targeted the TCR beta CDR3 regions, with RNA transcripts as the source material. The first-round RT-PCR employed HTBI primers together with the Qiagen OneStep RT-PCR kit. A multiplex PCR was then performed as the second round. One entry per CDR3 protein, called by TCRdb with MiXCR from the multiplex PCR reads. Of about 740,000 distinct CDR3 sequences in the sample, roughly two fifths are singletons; the top ten hold less than 55%. The sample consisted of peripheral blood. These receptors were taken from an adult man with Graves' ophthalmopathy.

As to this clonotype: At one of its ends the junction is not consistent with the germline gene, which may arise from a read error. The chain is built from TRBV2 and TRBJ2-5; D call uncertain. The CDR3 has 12 residues. CDR1 is SNHLY and CDR2 is FYNNEI in the germline V gene. The DNA of the CDR3 is TGTGCCGGCAGTGACGGCTATCGGACCCAGTACTTC. This sequence encodes CAGSDGYRTQYF.

The J gene is TRBJ1-4, the V gene TRBV5-1; TRBD1 matches at 10 bases. CDR1 SGHRS and CDR2 YFSETQ come from the germline V gene. This CDR3 region has 17 residues. Losses at the gene ends were 2 bases for V and 10 bases for J; bases not matched to a gene: 14. CDR3 sequence: CASSLKGQGDKRGKLFF. Written as DNA, the CDR3 is TGCGCCAGCAGCTTAAAAGGACAGGGGGACAAAAGGGGAAAACTGTTTTTT.

The gene calls are TRBV6-6 and TRBJ2-5; 10 nucleotides line up with TRBD1. The trim removed 8 bases at V and 7 bases at J, leaving 4 bases unmatched. CDR3 size: 12 residues. Germline V gene lookup returns CDR1 MNHNY and CDR2 SVGAGI (reference sequence). The CDR3 DNA reads as TGTGCCAGCGCCAGGACAGGGGGGACCCAGTACTTC. Its protein is CASARTGGTQYF.

This clonotype was counted only a few times. The V call is TRBV4-1, the J call TRBJ1-1; 9 nucleotides agree with TRBD1. The CDR3 runs 14 residues. The ends lost 5 bases at V and 6 bases at J; junction bases unmatched: 7. The V gene's germline CDR1 is MGHRA and CDR2 YSYEKL. CDR3 residues: CASSTQDRGSEAFF. CDR3 coding DNA: TGCGCCAGCAGCACCCAAGACAGGGGGTCTGAAGCTTTCTTT.

There are many counts of this clonotype. The rearrangement links TRBV7-2 to TRBJ1-5, with unresolved D. Trimming took off 3 bases at V and 3 bases at J, with 12 bases between the two ends. Germline V CDR1 and CDR2: SGHTA, FQGNSA. This CDR3 has 15 residues. This chain's CDR3 is CASSLWTETNQPQHF. The CDR3 DNA sequence: TGTGCCAGCAGCTTGTGGACGGAGACCAATCAGCCCCAGCATTTT.

The chain joins TRBV25-1 to TRBJ1-2; D not certain. V lost 5 bases and J lost 6, with 16 bases in between. Germline lookup yields CDR1 MGHDK and CDR2 SYGVNS. The CDR3 is made up of 14 amino acids. DNA for the CDR3: TGTGCCAGCAGTCCCCCCCCGAGTCTCCATGGCTACACCTTC. As protein: CASSPPPSLHGYTF.